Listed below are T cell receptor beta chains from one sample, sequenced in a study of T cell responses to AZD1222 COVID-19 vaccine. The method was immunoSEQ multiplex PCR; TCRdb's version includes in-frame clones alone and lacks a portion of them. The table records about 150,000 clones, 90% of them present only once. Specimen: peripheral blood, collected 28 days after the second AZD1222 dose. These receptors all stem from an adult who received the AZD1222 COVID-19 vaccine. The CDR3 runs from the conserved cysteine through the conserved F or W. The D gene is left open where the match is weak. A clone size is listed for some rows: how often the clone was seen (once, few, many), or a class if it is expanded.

TGTGCCAGCAGCCGTGGCAGAAACTACGAGCAGTACTTC	CASSRGRNYEQYF	.	TRBV2	TRBJ2-7	.
TGCAGCGTTGAAGTCCCGGGCCCGAGCTCTGGAAACACCATATATTTT	CSVEVPGPSSGNTIYF	.	TRBV29-1	TRBJ1-3	.
TGTGCCAGCAGCCGCAGGGAGAACACTGAAGCTTTCTTT	CASSRRENTEAFF	.	TRBV2	TRBJ1-1	.
TGTGCCAGCAGTTATAGCGGTAGCACAGATACGCAGTATTTT	CASSYSGSTDTQYF	.	TRBV6-2/TRBV6-3	TRBJ2-3	.
TGTGCCAGCAGAGGGCCCCCAAACACTGAAGCTTTCTTT	CASRGPPNTEAFF	.	TRBV28	TRBJ1-1	.
TGTGCCAGCAGCTTTATGGCGGGCCAGCCCCAGCATTTT	CASSFMAGQPQHF	.	TRBV27	TRBJ1-5	.
TGTGCCAGCAGCGTACAAGCGGGAGGGCGGGAGACCCAGTACTTC	CASSVQAGGRETQYF	TRBD2	TRBV9	TRBJ2-5	.
TGTGCCTGGGGGGCCGGGCTTGAACTGTTTTTT	CAWGAGLELFF	.	TRBV30	TRBJ1-4	.
TGTGCCAGCACCACCCGGAGAGGGTATGGCTACACCTTC	CASTTRRGYGYTF	.	TRBV28	TRBJ1-2	once
TGTGCTAGTGGTTTGGGACGGGGTGAAGCTTTCTTT	CASGLGRGEAFF	.	TRBV12-5	TRBJ1-1	.
TGTGCCAGCAGCGTAGCGGACAGGGTCTACGAGCAGTACTTC	CASSVADRVYEQYF	TRBD1	TRBV9	TRBJ2-7	.
TGTGCCAGCAGTCCCCTGACCGCAAGCGGGAGGTACGAGCAGTACTTC	CASSPLTASGRYEQYF	TRBD2	TRBV27	TRBJ2-7	.
TGTGCCAGCAGCTATTTCCTGGACGCGTGGTCCCAGTTCTTC	CASSYFLDAWSQFF	.	TRBV5-4	TRBJ2-1	once
TGTGCCAGCAGCGCCGGAGGGGTGAACACTGAAGCTTTCTTT	CASSAGGVNTEAFF	.	TRBV5-4	TRBJ1-1	.
TGTGCCAGCTCACCTCGGGAGAGGGTGAACACTGAAGCTTTCTTT	CASSPRERVNTEAFF	.	TRBV18	TRBJ1-1	once
TGCAGCGTTGAAGATTGGGACAGGGTCTTC	CSVEDWDRVF	TRBD1	TRBV29-1	TRBJ2-1	.
TGTGCCAGCAGCCAAGAGAAAGGACTAGTCTACGAGCAGTACTTC	CASSQEKGLVYEQYF	TRBD2	TRBV3-1/TRBV3-2	TRBJ2-7	.
TGTGCCAGCAGCTTAGTGCAAATTCTCATGCGTTCGAACACTGAAGCTTTCTTT	CASSLVQILMRSNTEAFF	.	TRBV7-9	TRBJ1-1	.
TGTGCCAGCAGTAAGGCCTTGTACACCGGGGAGCTGTTTTTT	CASSKALYTGELFF	.	TRBV7-3	TRBJ2-2	.
TGTGCCAGCAGCTTAGCCACAGGGCCCCCCTACGAGCAGTACTTC	CASSLATGPPYEQYF	.	TRBV11-2	TRBJ2-7	few
TGCGCCAGCAGCCAAGAGGGAAGGGCCAGGTCCTACGAGCAGTACTTC	CASSQEGRARSYEQYF	.	TRBV4-1	TRBJ2-7	.
TGTGCCAGCAGTTTAGTTTATCCGGCTAGCGGGAGCGGCGAGACCCAGTACTTC	CASSLVYPASGSGETQYF	TRBD2	TRBV28	TRBJ2-5	once
TGTGCCTGGAGTTCGACTGTGACAGGGGGCCACGAGCAGTACTTC	CAWSSTVTGGHEQYF	TRBD1	TRBV30	TRBJ2-7	once
TGTGCCAGCAGGCATGGGACAGAGCCCACCGGGGAGCTGTTTTTT	CASRHGTEPTGELFF	TRBD1	TRBV7-2	TRBJ2-2	.
TGTGCCAGCAGCCAGGAGACTGGGGGCACCCCCACCGGGGAGCTGTTTTTT	CASSQETGGTPTGELFF	.	TRBV4-2	TRBJ2-2	.
TGTGCCAGCGCGACAGGGGTGAGGGAGACCCAGTACTTC	CASATGVRETQYF	TRBD1	TRBV7-9	TRBJ2-5	once
TGTGCCAGCAGCTTGTTTGCGGAAACGAACACCGGGGAGCTGTTTTTT	CASSLFAETNTGELFF	.	TRBV5-5	TRBJ2-2	.
TGTGCCAGCAGTGACGGGACAGCTAATGAAAAACTGTTTTTT	CASSDGTANEKLFF	TRBD1	TRBV25-1	TRBJ1-4	.
TGTGCCAGCAGCTTGGCCTACGACAGGGTGGACTATGGCTACACCTTC	CASSLAYDRVDYGYTF	TRBD1	TRBV5-4	TRBJ1-2	.
TGTGCCAGCAGTTCTCTGGGACAGTTAAAGGATACGCAGTATTTT	CASSSLGQLKDTQYF	TRBD1	TRBV27	TRBJ2-3	.
TGTGCCAGCAGTGGAGGGGGCACTGAAGCTTTCTTT	CASSGGGTEAFF	.	TRBV2	TRBJ1-1	.
TGTGCCAGCAGGGTTAGCACAGATACGCAGTATTTT	CASRVSTDTQYF	.	TRBV12-3/TRBV12-4	TRBJ2-3	.
TGCGCCAGCAGCTTAACCCCGGGGACTAGCGGGGGGGCGACCTACAATGAGCAGTTCTTC	CASSLTPGTSGGATYNEQFF	TRBD2	TRBV5-1	TRBJ2-1	.
TGTGCCACCAGCAGAGCCAGGGTAGGCAGCTATGGCTACACCTTC	CATSRARVGSYGYTF	.	TRBV15	TRBJ1-2	.
TGTGCCAGCAGCTTACAGGGTGGACAGCCCCAGCATTTT	CASSLQGGQPQHF	.	TRBV7-3	TRBJ1-5	.
TGTGCCTGGAGGACTAGCGGCTACACAGATACGCAGTATTTT	CAWRTSGYTDTQYF	TRBD2	TRBV30	TRBJ2-3	.
TGTGCCAGCAGTTACACCCCCCAGGCGCCGTATGGCTACACCTTC	CASSYTPQAPYGYTF	.	TRBV6-5	TRBJ1-2	.
TGCGCCAGCAGCCAAGGGGTCAGGCTAGCGGGGTTCACAGATACGCAGTATTTT	CASSQGVRLAGFTDTQYF	TRBD2	TRBV4-1	TRBJ2-3	.
TGTGCCAGCACGAGTGGGGACAGCCGGAATTCACCCCTCCACTTT	CASTSGDSRNSPLHF	TRBD1	TRBV6-5	TRBJ1-6	once
TGTGCCAGCACCAGAGGGAACCCCGGGGAGCTGTTTTTT	CASTRGNPGELFF	.	TRBV7-2	TRBJ2-2	.
TGTGCCAGTAGGGTAGGGGGGAGCAATCAGCCCCAGCATTTT	CASRVGGSNQPQHF	.	TRBV19	TRBJ1-5	.
TGTGCCAGTACTGGGACACCCCAACTCGGCAATGAGCAGTTCTTC	CASTGTPQLGNEQFF	.	TRBV19	TRBJ2-1	once
TGTGCCAGCAGCAAACGGGACAGTAAGAATGAAAAACTGTTTTTT	CASSKRDSKNEKLFF	TRBD1	TRBV7-2	TRBJ1-4	.
TGTGCCAGCAGCCGTACCGGGATAAATAATTCACCCCTCCACTTT	CASSRTGINNSPLHF	.	TRBV7-8	TRBJ1-6	.
TGTGCCAGCAGTGAGGGACGGACGGAGTATGGCTACACCTTC	CASSEGRTEYGYTF	.	TRBV6-1	TRBJ1-2	.
TGCAGTGCTAGTGCCCTCTCGAAGAGACTGTTTTTT	CSASALSKRLFF	.	TRBV20-1	TRBJ1-4	.
TGTGCCAGCAGTTTACTGCCGCCAGATACGCAGTATTTT	CASSLLPPDTQYF	.	TRBV27	TRBJ2-3	.
TGTGCCAGCAGCTTAGATTACACCCACTACGAGCAGTACTTC	CASSLDYTHYEQYF	.	TRBV7-9	TRBJ2-7	.
TGCGCCAGCAGCCCAGGACAGCAACGAAGCACAGATACGCAGTATTTT	CASSPGQQRSTDTQYF	.	TRBV4-1	TRBJ2-3	.
TGTGCCAGCAGTTACTCGATGGGGGCTGTTCAGCCCCAGCATTTT	CASSYSMGAVQPQHF	.	TRBV6-6	TRBJ1-5	.
TGTGCCAGCAGCTTGAGAGAGAACACTGAAGCTTTCTTT	CASSLRENTEAFF	.	TRBV5-5	TRBJ1-1	.
TGTGCCAGCAGCCCACAGACAGCCCGCTGGGAGCAGTTCTTC	CASSPQTARWEQFF	.	TRBV9	TRBJ2-1	once
TGTGCCAGCAGCCATCTAGCCAATGAGCAGTTCTTC	CASSHLANEQFF	.	TRBV11-3	TRBJ2-1	.
TGCGCCAGCAGCCGGGACTTAGGAGGGGAGCAGTACTTC	CASSRDLGGEQYF	.	TRBV10-1	TRBJ2-7	.
TGCGCCAGCAGCTTGTGGGACAAAGATACGCAGTATTTT	CASSLWDKDTQYF	.	TRBV5-1	TRBJ2-3	.
TGCGCCAGCAGCCAAGTGGGCTTATCTGGGGCCAACGTCCTGACTTTC	CASSQVGLSGANVLTF	.	TRBV4-1	TRBJ2-6	.
TGTGCCAGCAGCTTACGCGTCGGACTAGCGGGAGAGTATGAGCAGTTCTTC	CASSLRVGLAGEYEQFF	TRBD2	TRBV7-2	TRBJ2-1	.
TGCGCCAGCAGCTTGAGGGCGCTCTCTGGAAACACCATATATTTT	CASSLRALSGNTIYF	.	TRBV5-1	TRBJ1-3	.